The next 17 T cell receptor beta chains were all read from a single sample in a study of PD-1 blockade in mismatch repair-deficient tumors. Method: immunoSEQ multiplex PCR; TCRdb's copy keeps in-frame clones and lacks some. Here the sample spans around 120,000 clones, about 85% being singletons. Sample: peripheral blood, taken 44 weeks after starting pembrolizumab. The receptors originated from an adult with mismatch repair-deficient cancer.

This clone was picked up a small number of times. The chain employs TRBV4-2 and TRBJ2-1, with D possibly being TRBD2 (5 bases). The germline V gene has CDR1 LGHNA and CDR2 YNFKEQ. CDR3 size: 16 residues. The germline V and J ends were trimmed by 4 bases and 2 bases, with 15 bases remaining between them. CDR3 DNA: TGTGCCAGCAGCCCCGGGATGGCTGAACCCTACAATGAGCAGTTCTTC. Translated, it gives CASSPGMAEPYNEQFF.

The table lists this clone with a count of one. The genes are TRBV27 and TRBJ2-2; 14 bases are a match to TRBD2. Germline V gene lookup returns CDR1 MNHEY and CDR2 SMNVEV (reference sequence). This CDR3 is 18 amino acids long. V gave up 6 bases and J gave up 7 bases; unmatched junction bases: 13. The CDR3 here is CASRRLAGGRGYGGELFF. In DNA, the CDR3 is TGTGCCAGCAGACGACTAGCGGGAGGGCGGGGATACGGCGGGGAGCTGTTTTTT.

This sequence joins TRBV2 and TRBJ2-2; no definite D call. Trimming removed 7 bases from V and 0 bases from J, with 3 bases in between. Germline V gives CDR1 SNHLY, CDR2 FYNNEI. This CDR3 region has 12 residues. CDR3 nucleotide sequence: TGTGCCAGCATACCGAACACCGGGGAGCTGTTTTTT. This encodes CASIPNTGELFF.

This clone was counted a single time. The chain employs TRBV7-2 and TRBJ2-1; 7 nucleotides align to TRBD2. The CDR3 totals 15 residues. Germline CDR1 SGHTA, CDR2 FQGNSA. The ends lost 4 bases at V and 2 bases at J; junction bases unmatched: 5. CDR3 in DNA: TGTGCCAGCAGCTATCGGGCGGGAGCCTACAATGAGCAGTTCTTC. It yields the protein CASSYRAGAYNEQFF.

The chain carries TRBV27 and TRBJ2-4; 7 bases agree with TRBD2. V gave up 3 bases and J gave up 3 bases; unmatched junction bases: 5. This CDR3 is built from 15 residues. From germline, CDR1 is MNHEY and CDR2 SMNVEV (reference sequence). The CDR3 region has the DNA TGTGCCAGCAGTTTCTCGACTAGCAACAAAAACATTCAGTACTTC. This gives the protein CASSFSTSNKNIQYF.

For this clone: Distinct nucleotide sequences in the sample also encode this CDR3. The chain couples TRBV6-5 to TRBJ1-5, with D possibly TRBD1 on 6 matching bases. This CDR3 spans 16 amino acids. Germline-derived CDR1 and CDR2 are MNHEY and SVGAGI. V was pared by 0 bases and J by 5 bases, with 14 bases between. The CDR3 DNA reads as TGTGCCAGCAGTTACTCGGGGAGGGGGGGGGATCAGCCCCAGCATTTT. This sequence encodes CASSYSGRGGDQPQHF.

This sequence joins TRBV4-3 and TRBJ1-2, with D perhaps TRBD1 (6 bases). Germline loops: CDR1 LGHNA, CDR2 YSLEER. This CDR3 has 14 amino acids. V lost 6 bases to trimming and J lost 8 bases, with 19 bases between them. The CDR3 loop is CASRPGDLYEGYTF. The CDR3 DNA is TGCGCCAGCAGACCAGGGGATCTTTATGAAGGCTACACCTTC.

This clone came up once. V usage is TRBV2 and J usage is TRBJ2-1; D is undetermined. This CDR3 contains 11 residues. V gave up 7 bases and J gave up 14 bases, with 15 bases separating them. Per germline, CDR1 SNHLY and CDR2 FYNNEI. The CDR3 DNA reads as TGTGCCAGCAAATCGGGCCTTAAGGAGTTCTTC. Its translation is CASKSGLKEFF. The variable domain in full, completed from reference TRBV2 and TRBJ2-1, reads EPEVTQTPSHQVTQMGQEVILRCVPISNHLYFYWYRQILGQKVEFLVSFYNNEISEKSEIFDDQFSVERPDGSNFTLKIRSTKLEDSAMYFCASKSGLKEFFGPGTRLTVL.

The chain uses TRBV12-5 and TRBJ2-1, with 8 bases fitting TRBD1. This CDR3 region has 13 residues. Unmatched junction bases numbered 5, after V lost 5 bases and J lost 8 bases. Germline V gene sequence: CDR1 LGHNT, CDR2 FRNRAP. CDR3 DNA: TGTGCTAGTGGTGCCAACAGGGGGGATGAGCAGTTCTTC. Translated, it gives CASGANRGDEQFF.

This rearrangement joins TRBV27 to TRBJ2-2, with D perhaps TRBD1 or TRBD2 (5 bases each). The CDR3 totals 14 residues. Germline CDR1 MNHEY, CDR2 SMNVEV (reference sequence). The germline V and J ends were trimmed by 5 bases and 3 bases, with 10 bases remaining between them. CDR3 coding DNA: TGTGCCAGCAGTACGGGGCCCTACACCGGGGAGCTGTTTTTT. Its translation: CASSTGPYTGELFF.

The chain recombines TRBV19 with TRBJ1-1, with a possible D match to TRBD1 (6 bases). This CDR3 contains 18 residues. Germline V gene lookup returns CDR1 LNHDA and CDR2 SQIVND (reference sequence). V was trimmed by 4 bases and J by 0 bases, leaving 21 bases between them. The CDR3 region has the DNA TGTGCCAGTAGTACTGGGACACCCCAGACCTACATGAACACTGAAGCTTTCTTT. Its translation: CASSTGTPQTYMNTEAFF.

The J gene is TRBJ2-6, the V gene TRBV7-2; TRBD1 aligns across 7 bases. The V segment lost 5 bases and the J segment 0 bases; nucleotides outside the gene matches: 10. This CDR3 region has 18 residues. Germline loops: CDR1 SGHTA, CDR2 FQGNSA. The CDR3, as DNA: TGTGCCAGCAGCCCGGGTGGGACAGTGATCTCTGGGGCCAACGTCCTGACTTTC. It yields the protein CASSPGGTVISGANVLTF. The entire variable domain, with the rest obtained from reference TRBV7-2 and TRBJ2-6, is as follows: GAGVSQSPSNKVTEKGKDVELRCDPISGHTALYWYRQSLGQGLEFLIYFQGNSAPDKSGLPSDRFSAERTGGSVSTLTIQRTQQEDSAVYLCASSPGGTVISGANVLTFGAGSRLTVL.

J is TRBJ1-1 and V is TRBV5-1; TRBD1 agrees at 9 bases. Unmatched junction bases numbered 10, after V lost 4 bases and J lost 3 bases. CDR3 size: 16 residues. CDR1 is SGHRS and CDR2 is YFSETQ in the germline V gene. As DNA, the CDR3 is TGCGCCAGCAGCCCTAGTCCCGGGACAGGGTACACTGAAGCTTTCTTT. Its protein product is CASSPSPGTGYTEAFF.

This chain joins TRBV19 and TRBJ1-3, with D hard to call. The V gene's germline CDR1 is LNHDA and CDR2 SQIVND (reference sequence). The CDR3 runs 13 residues. V gave up 2 bases and J gave up 0 bases, with 2 bases separating them. CDR3 DNA sequence: TGTGCCAGTAGTATAAGCTCTGGAAACACCATATATTTT. Its protein product is CASSISSGNTIYF.

A single count supports this clone. The gene calls are TRBV6-1 and TRBJ2-5; no reliable D call. Trimming took off 4 bases at V and 9 bases at J, with 9 bases between the two ends. Germline lookup yields CDR1 MNHNS and CDR2 SASEGT. CDR3 size: 11 residues. CDR3 loop: CASSGAQAQYF. In nucleotides, the CDR3 is TGTGCCAGCAGTGGGGCCCAGGCCCAGTACTTC.

V usage is TRBV28 and J usage is TRBJ2-4, with 8 bases lining up with TRBD1. Germline CDR1 MDHEN, CDR2 SYDVKM. CDR3 length: 15 amino acids. The junction had 2 bases not matched to a gene; V was cut back by 4 bases and J by 0 bases. The CDR3 reads CASSSRGQAKNIQYF. For the CDR3, the DNA is TGTGCCAGCAGTTCCAGGGGGCAAGCCAAAAACATTCAGTACTTC.

The chain links TRBV9 to TRBJ1-5; a weak D match, TRBD1 (6 bases). This CDR3 comprises 15 residues. Germline CDR1 SGDLS, CDR2 YYNGEE. The V end was cut by 0 bases, the J end by 9 bases, with 16 bases between. The CDR3 DNA is TGTGCCAGCAGCGTAGATGGACAGACCTTGCGGCCCCAGCATTTT. Translated: CASSVDGQTLRPQHF. Complete variable domain (other parts from reference TRBV9 and TRBJ1-5): DSGVTQTPKHLITATGQRVTLRCSPRSGDLSVYWYQQSLDQGLQFLIQYYNGEERAKGNILERFSAQQFPDLHSELNLSSLELGDSALYFCASSVDGQTLRPQHFGDGTRLSIL.